This T cell receptor (beta chain) was documented in a study of blood T cells in healthy people across ages. Study findings and constraints: Getting older went along with TCR beta diversity per million T cells dropping roughly linearly. Because donor CMV status was unknown, expanded clonotype changes were possibly confounded. Long-lived donors had more naive CD4+ cells and higher diversity than aged donors.

This CDR3 spans 14 amino acids. Trimming stripped 2 bases from V and 2 bases from J, with 8 bases between. Germline CDR1 reads MDHEN; CDR2 reads SYDVKM. This clonotype was observed a few times. As yet, its antigen is unknown. For the second PCR, which ran for about 7 to 11 cycles, a sample-barcoded 5' primer and a J-beta primer mix were used. Each CDR3 protein is one row after TCRdb ran MiXCR on the 5' RACE reads. The table lists approximately 810,000 distinct CDR3 sequences, roughly 40% of them singletons, with 10% to 15% in the top ten. Sequenced input: blood. This chain joins TRBV28 and TRBJ2-3, with unresolved D. The clonotype originates from a man between 18 and 35 years old in good health. The CDR3 coding sequence is TGTGCCAGCAGTTTAGAGGTTGCCACAGATACGCAGTATTTT. Amino acid sequence: CASSLEVATDTQYF. Full variable domain (remainder filled in from reference TRBV28 and TRBJ2-3): DVKVTQSSRYLVKRTGEKVFLECVQDMDHENMFWYRQDPGLGLRLIYFSYDVKMKEKGDIPEGYSVSREKKERFSLILESASTNQTSMYLCASSLEVATDTQYFGPGTRLTVL.